Below are 27 T cell receptor beta chains sequenced from a single sample in a study of response to subunit inactivated influenza vaccine. TCRdb called the RT-PCR reads again in MiXCR, with one record for every CDR3 protein. The data hold about 520,000 distinct CDR3 sequences, with 9.5% to 12% observed a single time. Sequences were derived from PBMCs from blood, sampled roughly 46 days after vaccination. These receptors came from a man aged 50 to 59 who received an inactivated influenza vaccine.

This clonotype was seen a handful of times. The V and J genes are TRBV28 and TRBJ2-3, with D possibly called TRBD1 or TRBD2 (5 bases each). The V end was cut by 2 bases, the J end by 6 bases, with 15 bases between. Germline V gene lookup returns CDR1 MDHEN and CDR2 SYDVKM. The CDR3 contains 15 residues. As DNA, the CDR3 is TGTGCCAGCAGTTTAACCGTCCGGGGCGGGGATACGCAGTATTTT. As protein: CASSLTVRGGDTQYF.

This clonotype was seen repeatedly, ten times or more. The chain joins TRBV5-1 to TRBJ2-1; 9 bases are shared with TRBD1. The germline CDR1 and CDR2 sequences are SGHRS and YFSETQ. The CDR3 has 17 amino acids. Trimming at V came to 5 bases and at J to 5 bases, leaving 14 bases not matched to a gene. Here the CDR3 reads CASSRWVGTGTHNEQFF. In nucleotides, the CDR3 is TGCGCCAGCAGTAGGTGGGTGGGGACAGGGACCCACAATGAGCAGTTCTTC.

The CDR3 spells CASSQPGTSGTGELFF. The CDR3, as DNA: TGTGCCAGCAGCCAACCCGGGACTAGCGGCACCGGGGAGCTGTTTTTT. The V and J genes are TRBV7-9 and TRBJ2-2, with 11 bases lining up with TRBD2. Germline V lookup: CDR1 SEHNR, CDR2 FQNEAQ (reference sequence). The CDR3 runs to 16 residues. The junction had 6 bases not matched to a gene; V was cut back by 5 bases and J by 4 bases. Looking up the rest from reference TRBV7-9 and TRBJ2-2 gives the full variable domain: DTGVSQNPRHKITKRGQNVTFRCDPISEHNRLYWYRQTLGQGPEFLTYFQNEAQLEKSRLLSDRFSAERPKGSFSTLEIQRTEQGDSAMYLCASSQPGTSGTGELFFGEGSRLTVL.

The V gene is TRBV4-1, the J gene TRBJ2-2, with 7 positions matching TRBD2. The CDR3 contains 15 residues. Germline trimming cut 5 bases from V and 3 bases from J; bases unmatched to any gene: 6. Looked up from germline, CDR1 is MGHRA and CDR2 is YSYEKL. The CDR3 sequence is CASSTPGRHTGELFF. DNA for the CDR3: TGCGCCAGCAGCACTCCCGGGAGGCACACCGGGGAGCTGTTTTTT.

This clonotype has ten or more counts. The chain employs TRBV7-2 and TRBJ2-7, with D maybe TRBD1 (6 bases). V was clipped by 4 bases and J by 0 bases, with 13 bases between them. The germline gives CDR1 SGHTA, CDR2 FQGNSA. The CDR3 extends over 15 amino acids. The CDR3 region has the DNA TGTGCCAGCAGCTACCGAAGGACAGTCTCCTACGAGCAGTACTTC. Protein product: CASSYRRTVSYEQYF.

The rearrangement links TRBV20-1 to TRBJ2-7; tentatively, D is TRBD1 (6 bases). Germline lookup yields CDR1 DFQATT and CDR2 SNEGSKA (reference sequence). This CDR3 is built from 12 residues. Trimming took off 3 bases at V and 7 bases at J, with 13 bases between the two ends. In DNA, the CDR3 is TGCAGTGCTAGCAGGGGCCCCCGGGAGCAGTACTTC. This gives the protein CSASRGPREQYF.

This chain links TRBV12-3 or TRBV12-4 with TRBJ2-2; 10 nucleotides line up with TRBD2. There are 17 residues in the CDR3. The trim removed 4 bases at V and 5 bases at J, leaving 10 bases unmatched. CDR3 protein: CASSSYLAGVWTGELFF. The CDR3 DNA sequence: TGTGCCAGCAGTTCCTACCTAGCGGGAGTCTGGACCGGGGAGCTGTTTTTT.

This clonotype came up a few times. The chain employs TRBV5-1 and TRBJ2-3; D remains unclear. This CDR3 comprises 13 residues. Germline loops: CDR1 SGHRS, CDR2 YFSETQ. The V gene lost 4 bases and the J gene lost 4 bases, with 10 bases spanning the gap. The CDR3 sequence: CASSPAEPDTQYF. The DNA for the CDR3 is TGCGCCAGCAGCCCGGCCGAGCCAGATACGCAGTATTTT.

The rearrangement joins TRBV29-1 to TRBJ1-1; no clear D gene. Germline V gives CDR1 SQVTM, CDR2 ANQGSEA. The CDR3 length is 8 residues. V was cut by 8 bases and J by 4 bases, with 2 bases left in between. The CDR3 is CSTTEAFF. CDR3 in DNA: TGCAGCACCACTGAAGCTTTCTTT.

This clonotype was picked up a small number of times. The rearrangement joins TRBV5-1 to TRBJ1-1; possibly TRBD1 for D (5 bases). V lost 3 bases and J 4 bases, leaving 13 bases between the germline ends. The CDR3 has 14 residues. Germline CDR1 SGHRS, CDR2 YFSETQ. As DNA, the CDR3 is TGCGCCAGCAGCTCGCAGGGTACGGGCACTGAAGCTTTCTTT. Protein sequence: CASSSQGTGTEAFF.

The chain couples TRBV18 to TRBJ2-1, with TRBD2 matching over 8 bases. Trimming took 2 bases from V and 7 from J; bases not matched to a gene: 19. The germline gives CDR1 KGHSH, CDR2 LQKENI. This CDR3 is built from 19 residues. In nucleotides, the CDR3 is TGTGCCAGCTCACCAAACCCCCTGGACCGTCCGGGAGGGGGGAATGAGCAGTTCTTC. It codes for CASSPNPLDRPGGGNEQFF.

This clonotype was seen only a few times. This chain joins TRBV11-2 and TRBJ2-7, with 9 bases that match TRBD1. The CDR3 is made up of 15 amino acids. CDR1 is SGHAT, CDR2 FQNNGV, per germline. J was trimmed by 3 bases and V by 0 bases; bases with no gene match: 3. The CDR3 coding sequence is TGTGCCAGCAGCTTAGACCGGGACAGGGACTACGAGCAGTACTTC. This gives the protein CASSLDRDRDYEQYF.

This clonotype appeared a few times. The chain is built from TRBV5-1 and TRBJ1-5, with TRBD1 identical over 11 bases. The CDR3 length is 17 residues. Looked up from germline, CDR1 is SGHRS and CDR2 is YFSETQ. V dropped 3 bases and J dropped 6; count of bases not matched to a gene: 11. Here the CDR3 reads CASSYGPRTGGTQPQHF. The CDR3 region has the DNA TGCGCCAGCAGCTACGGACCTCGGACAGGGGGCACTCAGCCCCAGCATTTT.

This clonotype was counted at least ten times. The chain joins TRBV4-1 to TRBJ2-7, with D possibly called TRBD1 or TRBD2 (5 bases each). This CDR3 contains 14 residues. V was pared by 1 base and J by 4 bases, with 11 bases between. Germline-derived CDR1 and CDR2 are MGHRA and YSYEKL. The CDR3 DNA reads TGCGCCAGCAGCCAAGCTGGGACGGGGTACGAGCAGTACTTC. This translates into CASSQAGTGYEQYF.

Concerning this clonotype itself: This may stem from a read error, because a much larger clone lies one nucleotide away. The CDR3, as DNA: TGTGCCCGCAGCTTCCCAGGGACTGAAGCTTTCTTT. Encoded protein: CARSFPGTEAFF. This chain links TRBV5-4 with TRBJ1-1, with D possibly matching TRBD1 (5 bases). Germline V gene sequence: CDR1 SGHNT, CDR2 YYREEE (reference sequence). This CDR3 is 12 amino acids long.

This clonotype occurred a few times. V is TRBV5-1 and J is TRBJ1-1; D is perhaps TRBD1 (5 bases). V dropped 1 base and J dropped 6 bases, with 13 bases sitting between them. CDR1 and CDR2 from the germline V gene are SGHRS and YFSETQ. The length of the CDR3 is 14 residues. The CDR3 region has the DNA TGCGCCAGCAGCTTGCAGCCCGGGGACCCTGAAGCTTTCTTT. Amino acid sequence: CASSLQPGDPEAFF.

The V and J genes are TRBV3-1 and TRBJ2-3; D remains unclear. Germline lookup yields CDR1 LGHDT and CDR2 YNNKEL (reference sequence). V was pared by 3 bases and J by 0 bases, with 13 bases between. CDR3 length: 16 residues. This CDR3 reads CASSQVREYSTDTQYF. The CDR3 coding sequence is TGTGCCAGCAGCCAGGTGCGCGAGTACAGCACAGATACGCAGTATTTT.

The genes are TRBV20-1 and TRBJ1-6; 10 bases align to TRBD1. The ends lost 3 bases at V and 1 base at J; junction bases unmatched: 3. The CDR3 covers 16 residues. Looked up from germline, CDR1 is DFQATT and CDR2 is SNEGSKA (reference sequence). The CDR3 coding sequence is TGCAGTGCTAGTGGGGACAGGGGTTCCTATAATTCACCCCTCCACTTT. Encoded protein: CSASGDRGSYNSPLHF.

In this sample, this clonotype turned up a few times. J is TRBJ2-7 and V is TRBV5-1; D is possibly TRBD2 (5 bases). V gave up 0 bases and J gave up 2 bases, with 12 bases separating them. The CDR3 has 15 residues. Germline values: CDR1 SGHRS, CDR2 YFSETQ. The CDR3 sequence: CASSLEAAATYEQYF. The CDR3 region has the DNA TGCGCCAGCAGCTTGGAAGCGGCGGCCACCTACGAGCAGTACTTC.

This clonotype was detected ten times or more. The chain joins TRBV7-9 to TRBJ2-7; TRBD1 matches 7 bases. This CDR3 is built from 15 residues. V shed 5 bases, J shed 0 bases, and the junction held 7 bases outside the gene matches. CDR1 is SEHNR, CDR2 FQNEAQ, per germline (reference sequence). The DNA for the CDR3 is TGTGCCAGCAGCCCACTAGGGGACAGCTCCTACGAGCAGTACTTC. Translating it yields CASSPLGDSSYEQYF.

This clonotype was observed a few times. The chain recombines TRBV20-1 with TRBJ2-2, with TRBD1 identical over 7 bases. The germline V gene encodes CDR1 DFQATT and CDR2 SNEGSKA (reference sequence). V dropped 4 bases and J dropped 6; count of bases not matched to a gene: 5. The CDR3 spans 13 residues. The CDR3 loop reads CSATRQGPGELFF. The CDR3 DNA reads as TGCAGTGCTACCCGACAGGGCCCCGGGGAGCTGTTTTTT.

In this sample, this clonotype turned up a few times. The chain employs TRBV20-1 and TRBJ2-1; D might be TRBD1 (6 bases). The CDR3 runs 13 residues. With 6 bases removed from V and 4 bases from J, the gap between germline ends came to 13 bases. Germline V gene lookup returns CDR1 DFQATT and CDR2 SNEGSKA (reference sequence). CDR3 sequence (DNA): TGCAGTGCCATAGGACAGCTTTACAATGAGCAGTTCTTC. Its protein is CSAIGQLYNEQFF.

The genes are TRBV20-1 and TRBJ2-1; perhaps D is TRBD1 or TRBD2 (6 bases each). The CDR3 loop spans 13 amino acids. Deletions cut 4 bases from V and 5 bases from J, with 12 bases between. In germline, CDR1 is DFQATT, CDR2 SNEGSKA (reference sequence). This chain's CDR3 is CSATGGDNNEQFF. The CDR3 bases are TGCAGTGCTACTGGAGGGGACAACAATGAGCAGTTCTTC.

Ten or more counts support this clonotype. V and J are TRBV6-1 and TRBJ1-5; D gene ambiguous. The CDR3 runs to 14 residues. V dropped 6 bases and J dropped 5 bases, with 14 bases sitting between them. Germline CDR1 is MNHNS and CDR2 is SASEGT. For the CDR3, the DNA is TGTGCCAGCAGCCCGATGCCGGGCGATCAGCCCCAGCATTTT. Encoded protein: CASSPMPGDQPQHF.

This clonotype showed up just a few times. The chain employs TRBV7-8 and TRBJ2-1, with 12 bases identical to TRBD1. The CDR3 contains 15 residues. Germline trimming cut 5 bases from V and 8 bases from J; bases unmatched to any gene: 7. Germline lookup yields CDR1 SGHVS and CDR2 FQNEAQ. The CDR3 reads CASSPGTGGYYEQFF. DNA of the CDR3: TGTGCCAGCAGCCCCGGGACAGGGGGCTATTATGAGCAGTTCTTC.

This clonotype was detected once. An end of the junction differs from the germline gene, which may be a read error. This chain connects TRBV15 to TRBJ2-7; possible D gene TRBD2, 5 bases. Germline values: CDR1 LNHNV, CDR2 YYDKDF (reference sequence). The CDR3 sequence is 16 residues long. CDR3 residues: CASSRGLERFSYEQYF. DNA for the CDR3: TGTGCCTCCAGCAGAGGGCTTGAGCGATTCTCCTACGAGCAGTACTTC. Variable domain in full (rest from reference TRBV15 and TRBJ2-7): DAMVIQNPRYQVTQFGKPVTLSCSQTLNHNVMYWYQQKSSQAPKLLFHYYDKDFNNEADTPDNFQSRRPNTSFCFLDIRSPGLGDTAMYLCASSRGLERFSYEQYFGPGTRLTVT.

This clonotype showed up just a few times. The CDR3: CASSLEGPYSPLHF. The CDR3 DNA reads as TGTGCCAGCAGTTTAGAGGGCCCCTATTCACCCCTCCACTTT. The chain links TRBV12-3 or TRBV12-4 to TRBJ1-6; D gene uncertain. The CDR3 runs 14 residues. Trimming pared 1 base from V and 8 bases from J, leaving 9 bases between.